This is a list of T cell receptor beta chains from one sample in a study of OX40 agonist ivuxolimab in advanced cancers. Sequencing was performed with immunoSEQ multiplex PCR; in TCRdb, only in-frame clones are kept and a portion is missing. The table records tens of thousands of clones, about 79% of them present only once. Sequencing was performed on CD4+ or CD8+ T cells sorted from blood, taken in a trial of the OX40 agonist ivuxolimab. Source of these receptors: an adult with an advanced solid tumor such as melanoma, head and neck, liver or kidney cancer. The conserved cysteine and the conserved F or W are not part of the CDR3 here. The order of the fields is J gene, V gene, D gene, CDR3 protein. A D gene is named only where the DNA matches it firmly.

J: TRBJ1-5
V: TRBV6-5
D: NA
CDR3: ASTSVGGNQPQH

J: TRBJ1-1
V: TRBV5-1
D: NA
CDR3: ASSLAPSETWGTEAF

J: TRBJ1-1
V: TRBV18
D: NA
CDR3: ASSPFRGSWDTEAF

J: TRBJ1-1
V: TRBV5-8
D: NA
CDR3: ASRLTGTGNTEAF

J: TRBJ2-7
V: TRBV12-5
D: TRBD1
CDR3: ASGVDRPHD

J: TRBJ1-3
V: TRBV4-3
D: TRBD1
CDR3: ASSQAGTDGGNTIY

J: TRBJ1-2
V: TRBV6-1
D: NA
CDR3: ASSGTGNYGYT

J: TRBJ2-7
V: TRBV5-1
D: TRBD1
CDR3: ASSQPGQGRYEQY

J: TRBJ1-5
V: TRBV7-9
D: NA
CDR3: ASSLRGSNQPQH

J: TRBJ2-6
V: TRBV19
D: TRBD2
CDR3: ASSKARGGGASGANVLT

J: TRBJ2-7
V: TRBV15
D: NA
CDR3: ATIIYEQY

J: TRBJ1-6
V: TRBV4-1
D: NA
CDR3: ASSHAGTLNSPLH

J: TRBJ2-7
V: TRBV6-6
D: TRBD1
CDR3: ASSYSTGNYEQY

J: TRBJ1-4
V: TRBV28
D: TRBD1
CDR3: ASSSPGTAHEKLF

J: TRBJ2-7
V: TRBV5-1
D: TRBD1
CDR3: ASSLSGSGQSYEQY

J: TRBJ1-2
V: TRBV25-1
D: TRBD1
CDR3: ASRHEDRGGYT

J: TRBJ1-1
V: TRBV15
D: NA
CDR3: ATSRASRDTEAF

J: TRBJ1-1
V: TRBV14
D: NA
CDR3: ASSPWSRNIEAF

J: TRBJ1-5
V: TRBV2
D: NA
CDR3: ASSEWTLNQPQH

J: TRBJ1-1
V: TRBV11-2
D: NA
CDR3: ASSSIRDGKGRGTEAF

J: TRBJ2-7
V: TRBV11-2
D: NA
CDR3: ASSLGTGRAYEQY

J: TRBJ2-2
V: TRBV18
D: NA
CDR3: ASSPGREGTGELF

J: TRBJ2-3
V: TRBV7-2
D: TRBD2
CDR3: ASSMGLAGSTDTQY

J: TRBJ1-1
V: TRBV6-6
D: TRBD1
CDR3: ASSAGQVNTEAF

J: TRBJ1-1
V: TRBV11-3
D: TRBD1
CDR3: ASSPGQGGPNTEAF

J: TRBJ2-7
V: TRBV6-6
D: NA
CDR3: ASTKGALRENYEQY

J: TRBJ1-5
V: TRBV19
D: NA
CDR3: ATSLVYSGNQPQH

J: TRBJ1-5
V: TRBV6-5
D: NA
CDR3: ASSPGYLSQPQH

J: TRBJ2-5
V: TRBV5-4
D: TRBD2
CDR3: ASSFSSGGAETQY

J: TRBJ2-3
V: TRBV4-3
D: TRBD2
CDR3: ASSQPVAGGADTQY

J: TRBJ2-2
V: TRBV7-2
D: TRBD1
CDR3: ASSSWTGNTGELF

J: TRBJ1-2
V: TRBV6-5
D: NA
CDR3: ASSYDLRGGYT

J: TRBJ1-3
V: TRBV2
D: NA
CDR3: ASSELGITGNTIY

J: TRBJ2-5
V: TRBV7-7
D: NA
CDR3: ASSLGGTHQETQY

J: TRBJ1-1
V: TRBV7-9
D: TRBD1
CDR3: ASSLLFRDRGKAEAF

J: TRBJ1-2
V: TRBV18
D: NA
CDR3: ASSPGRGDYGYT

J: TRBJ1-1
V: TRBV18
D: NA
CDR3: ASSPGAAMNTEAF